This entry features one T cell receptor beta chain sequence. This entry comes from a study of control samples from healthy donors and cancer patients. CDR1 is WSHSY and CDR2 is SAAADI in the germline V gene. The CDR3 spans 15 residues. V shed 6 bases and J shed 0 bases, with 12 bases lying between them. Generated by immunoSEQ multiplex PCR, the TCRdb table keeps only in-frame clones and is missing some. The table has about 96,000 clones, more than 85% seen once. The chain combines TRBV10-2 with TRBJ1-3; no clear D gene. The TCR was taken from a man aged 18 to 29 in good health. Material: blood. The DNA for the CDR3 is TGCGCCAGCAGAGAGCAGGAGCCCTCTGGAAACACCATATATTTT. Amino acids: CASREQEPSGNTIYF.